Listed here is a single T cell receptor (beta chain). This sample was taken from a study of blood T cell repertoires in COVID-19. Study-wide context: The samples span acute and convalescent COVID-19 from the United States, Italy and Spain. Nucleic acid was either cDNA or gDNA, and it came from T cells, B-cell-depleted T cells, or PBMCs.

The assay was immunoSEQ multiplex PCR, and TCRdb's table has in-frame clones only and misses some. The sample shows around 380,000 clones, about 87% of them seen only once. Living in about two dozen US areas, the participants were between roughly 18 and 89 years of age. Donors were grouped by their self-reported clinical history. Germline V gene data show CDR1 as SNHLY and CDR2 as FYNNEI. This CDR3 comprises 11 residues. The V end lost 4 bases, the J end lost 6 bases, and 5 bases lay between the germline ends. This sequence originates from a man aged 30-40 years who had recovered from COVID-19. The sample comprised PBMCs or T cells enriched from blood (not recorded which). The rearrangement links TRBV2 to TRBJ2-3; tentatively, D is TRBD2 (5 bases). CDR3 nucleotide sequence: TGTGCCAGCAGTGCGGGGGATACGCAGTATTTT. It is translated as CASSAGDTQYF.